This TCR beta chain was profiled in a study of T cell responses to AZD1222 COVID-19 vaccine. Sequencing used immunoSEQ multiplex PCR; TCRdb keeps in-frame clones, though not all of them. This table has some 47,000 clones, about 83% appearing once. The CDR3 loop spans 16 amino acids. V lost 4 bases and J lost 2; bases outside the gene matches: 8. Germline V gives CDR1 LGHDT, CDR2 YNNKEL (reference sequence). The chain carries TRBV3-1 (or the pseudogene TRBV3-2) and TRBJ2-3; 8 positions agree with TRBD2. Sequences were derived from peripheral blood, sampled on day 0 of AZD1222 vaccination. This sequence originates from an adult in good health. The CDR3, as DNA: TGTGCCAGCAGCCGGACTAGCATGACCTCCACAGATACGCAGTATTTT. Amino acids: CASSRTSMTSTDTQYF.